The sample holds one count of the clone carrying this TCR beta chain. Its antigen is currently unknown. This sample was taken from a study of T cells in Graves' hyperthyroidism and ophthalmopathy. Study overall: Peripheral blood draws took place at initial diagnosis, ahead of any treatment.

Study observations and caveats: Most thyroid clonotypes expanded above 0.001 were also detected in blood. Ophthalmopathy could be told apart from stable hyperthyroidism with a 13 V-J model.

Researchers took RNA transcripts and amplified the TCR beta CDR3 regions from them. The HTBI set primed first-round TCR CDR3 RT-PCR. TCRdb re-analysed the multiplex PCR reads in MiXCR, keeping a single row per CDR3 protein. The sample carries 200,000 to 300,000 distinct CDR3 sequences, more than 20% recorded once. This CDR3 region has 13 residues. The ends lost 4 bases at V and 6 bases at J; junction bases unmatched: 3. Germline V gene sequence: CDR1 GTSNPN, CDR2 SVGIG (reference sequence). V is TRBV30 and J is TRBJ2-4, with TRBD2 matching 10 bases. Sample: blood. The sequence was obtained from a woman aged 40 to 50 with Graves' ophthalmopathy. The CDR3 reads CAWTGTSVNIQYF. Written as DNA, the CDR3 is TGTGCCTGGACCGGGACTAGCGTAAACATTCAGTACTTC.